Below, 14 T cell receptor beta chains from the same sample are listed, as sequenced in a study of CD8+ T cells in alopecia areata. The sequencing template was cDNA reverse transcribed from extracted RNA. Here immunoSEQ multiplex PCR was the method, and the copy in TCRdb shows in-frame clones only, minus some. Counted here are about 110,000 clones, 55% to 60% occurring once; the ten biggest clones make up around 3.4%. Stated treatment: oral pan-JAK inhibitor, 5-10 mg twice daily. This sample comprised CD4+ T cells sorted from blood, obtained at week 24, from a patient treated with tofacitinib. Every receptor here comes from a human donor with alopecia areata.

The CDR3 nucleotides read TGTGCCAGCTCACCACCGTTAGGGGAGAACACCGGGGAGCTGTTTTTT. It yields the protein CASSPPLGENTGELFF. The chain couples TRBV18 to TRBJ2-2; D might be TRBD1 (5 bases). Per the germline V gene, CDR1 is KGHSH and CDR2 is LQKENI. The ends were cut back, 0 bases at V and 1 base at J, with 9 bases in the middle. The CDR3 has 16 residues.

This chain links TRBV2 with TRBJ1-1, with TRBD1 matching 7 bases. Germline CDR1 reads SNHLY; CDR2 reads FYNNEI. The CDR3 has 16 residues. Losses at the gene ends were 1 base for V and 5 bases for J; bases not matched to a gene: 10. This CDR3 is CASSEGGPGQLTEAFF. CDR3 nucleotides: TGTGCCAGCAGTGAAGGCGGGCCGGGACAGTTAACTGAAGCTTTCTTT.

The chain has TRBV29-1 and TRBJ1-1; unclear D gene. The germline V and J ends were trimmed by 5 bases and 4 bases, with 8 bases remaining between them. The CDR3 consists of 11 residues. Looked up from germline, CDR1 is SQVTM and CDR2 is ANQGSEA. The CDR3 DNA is TGCAGCGTTAGAGAGGGCACTGAAGCTTTCTTT. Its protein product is CSVREGTEAFF.

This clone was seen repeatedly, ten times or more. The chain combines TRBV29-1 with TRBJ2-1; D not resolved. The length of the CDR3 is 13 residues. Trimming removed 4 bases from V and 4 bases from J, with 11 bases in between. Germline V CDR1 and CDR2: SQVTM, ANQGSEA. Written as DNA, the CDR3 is TGCAGCGTTGTCGTCTCCGGATACAATGAGCAGTTCTTC. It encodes CSVVVSGYNEQFF.

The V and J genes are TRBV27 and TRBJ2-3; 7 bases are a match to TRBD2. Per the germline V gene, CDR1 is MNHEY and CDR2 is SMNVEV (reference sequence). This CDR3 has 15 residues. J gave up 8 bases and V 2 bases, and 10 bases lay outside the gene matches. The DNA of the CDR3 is TGTGCCAGCAGTTTAGTCGGCGGGGGTACTTCTACGCAGTATTTT. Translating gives CASSLVGGGTSTQYF.

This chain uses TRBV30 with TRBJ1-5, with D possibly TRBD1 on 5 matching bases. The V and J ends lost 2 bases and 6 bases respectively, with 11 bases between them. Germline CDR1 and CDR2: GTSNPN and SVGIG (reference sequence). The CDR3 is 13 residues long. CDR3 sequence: CAWSKTGGQPQHF. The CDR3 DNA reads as TGTGCCTGGAGTAAGACGGGGGGTCAGCCCCAGCATTTT.

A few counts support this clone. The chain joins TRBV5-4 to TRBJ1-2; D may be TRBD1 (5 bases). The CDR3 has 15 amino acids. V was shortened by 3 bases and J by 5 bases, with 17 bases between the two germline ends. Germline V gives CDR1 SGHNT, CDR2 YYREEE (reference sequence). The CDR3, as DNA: TGTGCCAGCAGCTCCTACGGGACGGATGCTTATGGCTACACCTTC. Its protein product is CASSSYGTDAYGYTF.

The CDR3 here is CASMGQPNEKLFF. In DNA, the CDR3 is TGTGCCAGCATGGGACAGCCAAATGAAAAACTGTTTTTT. This chain joins TRBV7-9 and TRBJ1-4; 7 positions agree with TRBD1. Looked up from germline, CDR1 is SEHNR and CDR2 is FQNEAQ (reference sequence). This CDR3 spans 13 amino acids. V gave up 7 bases and J gave up 5 bases; unmatched junction bases: 4.

The CDR3 DNA is TGCGCCAGCAGCTTGGTGGGGGAGCAGACCCAGTACTTC. It specifies CASSLVGEQTQYF. V gene TRBV5-1 combines with J gene TRBJ2-5; D tentatively reads TRBD1 or TRBD2 (5 bases each). The CDR3 runs 13 residues. Trimming left V 0 bases short and J 6 bases short, with 9 bases between. From germline, CDR1 is SGHRS and CDR2 YFSETQ. The variable domain in full, completed from reference TRBV5-1 and TRBJ2-5, reads KAGVTQTPRYLIKTRGQQVTLSCSPISGHRSVSWYQQTPGQGLQFLFEYFSETQRNKGNFPGRFSGRQFSNSRSEMNVSTLELGDSALYLCASSLVGEQTQYFGPGTRLLVL.

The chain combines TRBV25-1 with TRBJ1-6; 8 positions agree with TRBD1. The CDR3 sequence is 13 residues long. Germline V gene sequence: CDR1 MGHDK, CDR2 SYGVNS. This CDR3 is CACAGQGIVALHF. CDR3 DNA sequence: TGTGCTTGCGCCGGACAGGGTATAGTGGCCCTCCACTTT.

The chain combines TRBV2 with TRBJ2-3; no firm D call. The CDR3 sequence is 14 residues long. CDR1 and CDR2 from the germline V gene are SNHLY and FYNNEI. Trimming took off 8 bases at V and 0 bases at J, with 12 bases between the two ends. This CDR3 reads CASRMSPSTDTQYF. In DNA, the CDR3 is TGTGCCAGCCGAATGAGTCCGAGCACAGATACGCAGTATTTT.

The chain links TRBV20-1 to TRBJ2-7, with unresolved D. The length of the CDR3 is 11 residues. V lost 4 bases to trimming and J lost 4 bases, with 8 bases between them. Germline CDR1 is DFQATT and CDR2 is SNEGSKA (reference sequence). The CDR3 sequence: CSAIPAYEQYF. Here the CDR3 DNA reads TGCAGTGCTATCCCAGCGTACGAGCAGTACTTC.

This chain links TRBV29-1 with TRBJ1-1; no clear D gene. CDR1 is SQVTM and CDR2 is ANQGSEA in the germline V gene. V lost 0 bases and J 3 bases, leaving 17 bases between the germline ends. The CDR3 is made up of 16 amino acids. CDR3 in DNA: TGCAGCGTTGAAGATCGGGTTGGGCAACTTTACACTGAAGCTTTCTTT. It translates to CSVEDRVGQLYTEAFF.

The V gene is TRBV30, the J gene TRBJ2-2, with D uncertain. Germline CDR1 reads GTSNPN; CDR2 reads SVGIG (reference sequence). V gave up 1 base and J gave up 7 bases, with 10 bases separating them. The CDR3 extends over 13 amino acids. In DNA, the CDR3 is TGTGCCTGGAGTGAATTAGGAGTCGGGGAGCTGTTTTTT. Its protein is CAWSELGVGELFF.